This T cell receptor beta chain originates from a study of blood T cell repertoires in COVID-19. Per the study methods: It was from reference gene primer amplification that nucleated cell counts were estimated. This table comes from immunoSEQ multiplex PCR, and its TCRdb copy is limited to in-frame clones, with some not included. The V and J calls and clone size come from that table; D and trimming were worked out from the DNA. Counted here are about 80,000 clones, about 78% occurring once; the ten biggest clones make up around 34%. Germline CDR1 LGHDT, CDR2 YNNKEL (reference sequence). CDR3 length: 16 residues. V shed 0 bases, J shed 7 bases, and the junction held 2 bases outside the gene matches.

The chain is built from TRBV3-1 (or the pseudogene TRBV3-2) and TRBJ2-1; 14 bases fit TRBD2. This receptor was identified in a man aged 55 to 70 with COVID-19, enrolled during active disease. Sequenced material: peripheral blood. CDR3 DNA sequence: TGTGCCAGCAGCCAAGATAGACTAGCGGGAGGGAATGAGCAGTTCTTC. Protein: CASSQDRLAGGNEQFF.